This TCR beta chain is drawn from a study of T cells in Graves' hyperthyroidism and ophthalmopathy. Orbital computed tomography, thyroid ultrasound, serum thyroxine and TRAb, and clinical symptoms together informed the diagnoses. Using RNA transcripts as the source, TCR beta CDR3 regions were amplified. HTBI primers were used for first-round RT-PCR of the TCR CDR3. MiXCR, applied by TCRdb to the multiplex PCR reads, yields one record per CDR3 protein. The table lists 300,000 or so distinct CDR3 sequences, roughly 20% of them singletons. This clonotype has a count of ten or more. Its antigen remains unknown. Regarding the study as a whole: It was a median about 7.1 months before onset that the model predicted ophthalmopathy. Separating ophthalmopathy from stable hyperthyroidism was achieved by a 13 V-J model.

The sample was blood. The TCR originated in a woman aged 45-59 years with Graves' hyperthyroidism.

The CDR3 coding sequence is TGTGCCAGCAGCTTGACAGAGCCAGATACGCAGTATTTT. As protein: CASSLTEPDTQYF. The V gene is TRBV11-2, the J gene TRBJ2-3; maybe TRBD1 (5 bases). V was trimmed by 3 bases and J by 4 bases, leaving 8 bases between them. Germline CDR1 is SGHAT and CDR2 is FQNNGV. The CDR3 loop spans 13 amino acids.